These T cell receptor beta chains were read from a single sample in a study of blood T cell repertoires in COVID-19. Clones were sequenced by immunoSEQ multiplex PCR, and TCRdb holds only the in-frame ones, with some missing. The table includes roughly 210,000 clones, 88% detected once. Material: peripheral blood. The receptors here all came from a man aged 70 or older with acute or convalescent COVID-19. CDR3s include the opening cysteine and the closing phenylalanine or tryptophan. A D gene is named only where the DNA matches it firmly. Expanded clones are given a class, and other clones once, few, many or no size at all.

v_call	clone_size	j_call	d_call	cdr3_nt	cdr3_aa
TRBV29-1	.	TRBJ2-5	.	TGCAGCGTTGAGTTGGAGTTTGCGGAGACCCAGTACTTC	CSVELEFAETQYF
TRBV28	.	TRBJ1-1	TRBD1	TGTGCCAGCAGGGAAGGGGGCGAAACTGAAGCTTTCTTT	CASREGGETEAFF
TRBV27	.	TRBJ1-1	TRBD1	TGTGCCAGCAGTTTATCTACAGGGGGGGGTTTTGAAGCTTTCTTT	CASSLSTGGGFEAFF
TRBV7-9	.	TRBJ2-7	.	TGTGCCAGCAGCTTACCAGGGTACGAGCAGTACTTC	CASSLPGYEQYF
TRBV15	.	TRBJ1-2	TRBD1	TGTGCCACCAGCACAGGACAGGGGTATGGCTACACCTTC	CATSTGQGYGYTF
TRBV5-1	.	TRBJ2-3	.	TGCGCCAGCAGCTTGGACAGGGTAAAAGATACGCAGTATTTT	CASSLDRVKDTQYF
TRBV19	.	TRBJ2-5	TRBD2	TGTGCCAGTAGTACTCGGGCGGGAGGGTTCTGGGAGACCCAGTACTTC	CASSTRAGGFWETQYF
TRBV5-1	.	TRBJ2-1	.	TGCGCCAGTGGCGGGTCCAATGAGCAGTTCTTC	CASGGSNEQFF
TRBV28	once	TRBJ2-5	TRBD1	TGTGCCAGCAGTTTGACAGGGTTAGAAGAGACCCAGTACTTC	CASSLTGLEETQYF
TRBV27	few	TRBJ2-7	TRBD1	TGTGCCAGCAGTTTACTCGGGACAGGTCCCTACGAGCAGTACTTC	CASSLLGTGPYEQYF
TRBV6-2/TRBV6-3	.	TRBJ2-3	.	TGTGCCAGCAGTTACACCCTGGGGAGGAGTTCTAGCACAGATACGCAGTATTTT	CASSYTLGRSSSTDTQYF
TRBV15	.	TRBJ2-1	.	TGTGCCACCAGCAGAGATCTGGAGCTTGGCGATGAGCAGTTCTTC	CATSRDLELGDEQFF
TRBV7-2	many	TRBJ2-2	TRBD1	TGTGCCAGCAGCCAGCGACAGGGTCCCGGGGAGCTGTTTTTT	CASSQRQGPGELFF
TRBV18	.	TRBJ2-2	.	TGTGCCAGCTCACCACCTATGGCGGGGAACACCGGGGAGCTGTTTTTT	CASSPPMAGNTGELFF
TRBV5-1	once	TRBJ1-1	.	TGCGCCAGCAGCGTCAACCCGGGACAGAACACTGAAGCTTTCTTT	CASSVNPGQNTEAFF
TRBV24-1	.	TRBJ2-7	TRBD1	TGTGCCACCAGTGACCCGGGACAGCTCGTCTTAACTAAACCCTACGAGCAGTACTTC	CATSDPGQLVLTKPYEQYF
TRBV19	.	TRBJ1-5	.	TGTGCCAGTAGTATATCGGTCGTGCGGGGCAATCAGCCCCAGCATTTT	CASSISVVRGNQPQHF
TRBV29-1	once	TRBJ1-2	TRBD1	TGCAGCGTTGGACAGGGGGCTACCAGTAACTATGGCTACACCTTC	CSVGQGATSNYGYTF
TRBV9	.	TRBJ2-7	TRBD2	TGTGCCAGCAGCGTAGAAAGCGGGAGCTCCTACGAGCAGTACTTC	CASSVESGSSYEQYF
TRBV5-1	.	TRBJ2-2	.	TGCGCCAGCAGCTTACGGGACTCGAACACCGGGGAGCTGTTTTTT	CASSLRDSNTGELFF
TRBV5-6	.	TRBJ2-1	TRBD2	TGTGCCAGCAGCTTTGGCGGGAGTTTTAACAATGAGCAGTTCTTC	CASSFGGSFNNEQFF
TRBV3-1/TRBV3-2	.	TRBJ1-5	.	TGTGCCAGCAGCCAAGGTTTGAGTCAGCCCCAGCATTTT	CASSQGLSQPQHF
TRBV5-1	.	TRBJ2-3	TRBD1	TGCGCCAGCAGCTCCACGACAGGGAGCACAGATACGCAGTATTTT	CASSSTTGSTDTQYF
TRBV19	.	TRBJ1-1	TRBD1	TGTGCCAGTAGTCCGGGAGGACAGGGGGCCTGGATGAACACTGAAGCTTTCTTT	CASSPGGQGAWMNTEAFF
TRBV14	.	TRBJ2-7	.	TGTGCCAGCAGTTTCAGCTCCTACGAGCAGTACTTC	CASSFSSYEQYF
TRBV5-4	.	TRBJ2-1	.	TGTGCCAGCAGCTTGGGTTCCCCAGGATACAATGAGCAGTTCTTC	CASSLGSPGYNEQFF
TRBV19	.	TRBJ2-3	TRBD1	TGTGCCAGTAGTATGGTCGGACAGGGGTTCACAGATACGCAGTATTTT	CASSMVGQGFTDTQYF
TRBV5-4	.	TRBJ2-6	.	TGTGCCAGCAGCACATCCGGGACTCGCGGCTCTGGGGCCAACGTCCTGACTTTC	CASSTSGTRGSGANVLTF
TRBV4-1	.	TRBJ2-3	TRBD1	TGCGCCAGCAGCCTTAGACAGGGTGCGGGCACAGATACGCAGTATTTT	CASSLRQGAGTDTQYF
TRBV7-2	.	TRBJ1-5	.	TGTGCCAGCAGCGTTAGGGATGGACTCAATCAGCCCCAGCATTTT	CASSVRDGLNQPQHF
TRBV6-5	.	TRBJ2-3	TRBD2	TGTGCCAGCAAGAGCGGGGCGCTGGAGGATACGCAGTATTTT	CASKSGALEDTQYF
TRBV3-1/TRBV3-2	.	TRBJ2-7	TRBD2	TGTGCCAGCAGCCCTAGCGGGTTCTACGAGCAGTACTTC	CASSPSGFYEQYF
TRBV29-1	.	TRBJ2-3	.	TGCAGCGTTCGTACGCAAAGCGGGAGCACAGATACGCAGTATTTT	CSVRTQSGSTDTQYF
TRBV7-9	many	TRBJ2-4	TRBD2	TGTGCCAGCAGCTCCGGGACTAGGAACATTCAGTACTTC	CASSSGTRNIQYF
TRBV27	once	TRBJ1-3	.	TGTGCCAGCAGTCCAAACAGGGTTTTCTCTGGAAACACCATATATTTT	CASSPNRVFSGNTIYF
TRBV5-1	.	TRBJ2-7	TRBD2	TGCGCCAGCAGCACGGGACTAGCGGGAGAGGAGCAGTACTTC	CASSTGLAGEEQYF
TRBV7-3	.	TRBJ2-3	.	TGTGCCAGCAGCTTAGAGGGAGGTACTACAGATACGCAGTATTTT	CASSLEGGTTDTQYF
TRBV20-1	once	TRBJ2-2	.	TGCAGTGCTAGTAAAGAGACTACCCCCACCGGGGAGCTGTTTTTT	CSASKETTPTGELFF
TRBV19	.	TRBJ2-3	TRBD1	TGTGCCAGTAGTACCCGGGACAGGTCCGCAGATACGCAGTATTTT	CASSTRDRSADTQYF
TRBV9	.	TRBJ2-5	TRBD2	TGTGCCAGCAGCGTAGCGGGACTAGCGGGATTCGAGACCCAGTACTTC	CASSVAGLAGFETQYF
TRBV19	.	TRBJ1-4	.	TGTGCCAGTAAGCGGAGGGCCGAGACTAATGAAAAACTGTTTTTT	CASKRRAETNEKLFF
TRBV11-2	.	TRBJ2-3	TRBD2	TGTGCCAGCAGCTCGTGGATGGGCGGGAGGCTGACAGATACGCAGTATTTT	CASSSWMGGRLTDTQYF
TRBV5-1	few	TRBJ2-1	.	TGCGCCAGCAGCTTGGTTGGTCAGGGGATTGACAATGAGCAGTTCTTC	CASSLVGQGIDNEQFF
TRBV7-3	.	TRBJ2-7	TRBD1	TGTGCCAGCAGCCCTCAAGGCTACAGGGGCTACGAGCAGTACTTC	CASSPQGYRGYEQYF
TRBV7-2	.	TRBJ1-1	.	TGTGCCAGCTTTAGGGGACGGGACATTAACACTGAAGCTTTCTTT	CASFRGRDINTEAFF
TRBV7-3	.	TRBJ2-5	.	TGTGCCAGCAGCTCCAGGCCCCGAGAGACCCAGTACTTC	CASSSRPRETQYF
TRBV14	.	TRBJ2-5	.	TGTGCCAGCAGCCAAGGGCTAGGAGGGACCCAGTACTTC	CASSQGLGGTQYF
TRBV15	.	TRBJ2-3	TRBD2	TGTGCCACCAGCAGAGATCGGACTAGCAGTGGGACAGATACGCAGTATTTT	CATSRDRTSSGTDTQYF
TRBV4-1	.	TRBJ2-7	.	TGCGCCAGCAGCCAAGCCGCGGCGTCTAACGAGCAGTACTTC	CASSQAAASNEQYF
TRBV9	.	TRBJ2-2	.	TGTGCCAGCAGCGGCGACTCCTTCACCGGGGAGCTGTTTTTT	CASSGDSFTGELFF
TRBV18	.	TRBJ2-7	.	TGTGCCAGCTCACCACACACTACACCGGGCTACGAGCAGTACTTC	CASSPHTTPGYEQYF